Included here is one T cell receptor (beta chain) sequence, with context. Grouping used clinical history reported by participants in a survey and questionnaire. The data stem from a study of blood T cell repertoires in COVID-19. CDR1 and CDR2 from the germline V gene are MNHEY and SMNVEV (reference sequence). The CDR3 spans 14 residues. V lost 2 bases, J lost 2 bases, and 9 bases lay in between. Repertoires were generated with immunoSEQ multiplex PCR, while TCRdb's copy carries only in-frame clones and drops some. The data hold 150,000 to 200,000 clones, with around nine tenths observed a single time.

The genes are TRBV27 and TRBJ1-1, with D uncertain. Sequencing was carried out using PBMCs or T cells enriched from blood (not recorded which). This TCR came from a woman aged 50 to 60 who had recovered from COVID-19. The CDR3 DNA reads TGTGCCAGCAGTTTAAATCGGGGTAACACTGAAGCTTTCTTT. Residues: CASSLNRGNTEAFF.